The sequence of this TCR beta chain was determined in a study of control samples from healthy donors and cancer patients. The table lists this clone with many counts. The CDR3 sequence is 13 residues long. The V gene's germline CDR1 is LGHNA and CDR2 YNFKEQ. The V and J ends lost 3 bases and 10 bases respectively, with 15 bases between them. Using immunoSEQ multiplex PCR, the repertoire was profiled, and TCRdb retains in-frame clones only, with some absent. Seen here are about 110,000 clones, around 80% observed once, and the top ten hold 6% to 8%. The receptor was isolated from a man aged 18 to 29 in good health. The sequenced material came from blood. The rearrangement joins TRBV4-2 to TRBJ1-2; D unresolved. DNA for the CDR3: TGTGCCAGCAGCCAGGACGAATCTATGGACTACACCTTC. Translating it yields CASSQDESMDYTF.